A selection of T cell receptor beta chains follows, all from one sample in a study of human T cells and chemical hapten exposure. TCRdb re-called the RACE reads with MiXCR, one entry per CDR3 protein. Of 75,000 to 95,000 distinct CDR3 sequences in the sample, 12% were seen once. The material sequenced was whole blood, taken in connection with sensitization to the hapten diphenylcyclopropenone (DPC). The receptors shown here come from a woman in her sixties or seventies with alopecia areata. Some clones in this sample may be carry-over from other donors' samples. Both conserved end residues are part of each CDR3. A D gene is named only where the DNA matches it firmly. Only some rows state a clone size, as once, few, many or a class for expanded clones.

>TRBV12-3/TRBV12-4|-|TRBJ1-3|-
CARRGGKGSGNTIYF
TGTGCCAGACGGGGAGGGAAGGGCTCTGGAAACACCATATATTTT
>TRBV7-9|TRBD2|TRBJ2-1|-
CASSSGEGEQFF
TGTGCCAGCAGCTCCGGGGAGGGGGAGCAGTTCTTC
>TRBV30|-|TRBJ2-3|few
CAWSEWIDTQYF
TGTGCCTGGAGTGAGTGGATAGATACGCAGTATTTT
>TRBV27|TRBD1|TRBJ2-7|few
CASTHSDPGQGAGEQYF
TGTGCCAGCACCCACTCTGACCCGGGACAGGGGGCAGGTGAGCAGTACTTC
>TRBV7-9|TRBD2|TRBJ2-3|many
CASSFLTSGGVNTQYF
TGTGCCAGCAGCTTTCTGACTAGCGGGGGGGTGAATACGCAGTATTTT
>TRBV29-1|TRBD1|TRBJ1-4|-
CSVQTGSKEKLFF
TGCAGCGTCCAGACAGGGTCGAAAGAAAAACTGTTTTTT
>TRBV10-2|TRBD2|TRBJ2-3|few
CASTLAGGTDTQYF
TGCGCCAGCACCCTAGCGGGGGGCACAGATACGCAGTATTTT
>TRBV5-4|TRBD2|TRBJ2-3|many
CASSVGGGAGDTQYF
TGTGCCAGCAGCGTCGGCGGGGGGGCCGGAGATACGCAGTATTTT
>TRBV11-2|-|TRBJ2-3|-
CASKASTDTQYF
TGTGCCTCCAAGGCTAGCACAGATACGCAGTATTTT
>TRBV7-6|TRBD1|TRBJ2-7|few
CASSLVRQGGEQYF
TGTGCCAGCAGCTTAGTAAGACAGGGGGGCGAGCAGTACTTC
>TRBV7-6|-|TRBJ2-2|many
CASRTTGDTGELFF
TGTGCCAGCAGGACGACAGGTGACACCGGGGAGCTGTTTTTT
>TRBV4-1|-|TRBJ2-3|-
CASSQGTRSTDTQYF
TGCGCCAGCAGCCAAGGGACAAGGAGCACAGATACGCAGTATTTT
>TRBV12-3/TRBV12-4|-|TRBJ1-3|-
CASRLQVSSGNTIYF
TGTGCCAGCAGACTACAGGTGTCCTCTGGAAACACCATATATTTT
>TRBV6-5|TRBD2|TRBJ2-2|few
CASSSLAGTNTGELFF
TGTGCCAGCAGTTCTCTAGCGGGGACCAACACCGGGGAGCTGTTTTTT
>TRBV11-2|-|TRBJ1-1|-
CASSLSVGVVNTEAFF
TGTGCCAGCAGCTTGTCCGTAGGTGTAGTGAACACTGAAGCTTTCTTT
>TRBV9|-|TRBJ2-2|-
CASSVVGQSTGELFF
TGTGCCAGCAGCGTAGTGGGGCAGAGCACCGGGGAGCTGTTTTTT